These 13 T cell receptor beta chains originate from one sample sequenced in a study of spatial heterogeneity in lung cancer. This sample's time point: blood at routine non-recurrence follow-up after resection. One entry per CDR3 protein results from TCRdb running MiXCR on the 5' RACE reads. Of 39,000 or so distinct CDR3 sequences in the sample, under 12% were seen once. Sample: PBMCs, taken at follow-up. These receptor sequences come from a female donor with early-stage non-small cell lung cancer.

The rearrangement links TRBV9 to TRBJ2-7; D may be TRBD2 (6 bases). The CDR3 length is 15 residues. Germline values: CDR1 SGDLS, CDR2 YYNGEE. V dropped 0 bases and J dropped 2 bases, with 12 bases sitting between them. CDR3: CASSVGGDRAYEQYF. CDR3 DNA: TGTGCCAGCAGCGTAGGGGGGGACCGAGCCTACGAGCAGTACTTC.

The chain recombines TRBV5-4 with TRBJ2-3; TRBD2 matches 10 bases. CDR3 length: 16 amino acids. Germline V gives CDR1 SGHNT, CDR2 YYREEE (reference sequence). J lost 2 bases, V lost 1 base, and 4 bases had no gene match. The CDR3 sequence: CASSLWLAGVTDTQYF. The CDR3 nucleotides read TGTGCCAGCAGCTTGTGGCTAGCGGGGGTCACAGATACGCAGTATTTT.

The chain joins TRBV28 to TRBJ2-5; TRBD1 aligns across 8 bases. Germline V gene data show CDR1 as MDHEN and CDR2 as SYDVKM. V gave up 3 bases and J gave up 5 bases; unmatched junction bases: 14. The CDR3 totals 17 residues. Here the CDR3 reads CASSFSRGLLGMETQYF. The CDR3 DNA reads as TGTGCCAGCAGTTTTTCCAGGGGGCTCCTTGGGATGGAGACCCAGTACTTC.

This clonotype came up many times. The gene calls are TRBV29-1 and TRBJ2-3; TRBD2 matches 7 bases. Trimming cost V 4 bases and J 3 bases; bases outside gene matches: 7. CDR3 length: 14 residues. Germline V lookup: CDR1 SQVTM, CDR2 ANQGSEA. CDR3 nucleotide sequence: TGCAGCGTTGCCGGGGAGGGTCCTACAGATACGCAGTATTTT. This gives the protein CSVAGEGPTDTQYF.

The chain recombines TRBV5-6 with TRBJ1-5, with D hard to call. The CDR3 sequence is 13 residues long. V shed 4 bases and J shed 3 bases, with 8 bases lying between them. Germline V gene lookup returns CDR1 SGHDT and CDR2 YYEEEE. The CDR3 DNA sequence: TGTGCCAGCAGCGCCGCTCTCAATCAGCCCCAGCATTTT. This sequence encodes CASSAALNQPQHF.

The V gene is TRBV7-2, the J gene TRBJ2-7; D may be TRBD1 (6 bases). The germline gives CDR1 SGHTA, CDR2 FQGNSA. Deletions cut 5 bases from V and 3 bases from J, with 11 bases between. The CDR3 covers 13 residues. This CDR3 is CASSRQAFYEQYF. The CDR3 coding sequence is TGTGCCAGCAGCCGACAGGCATTCTACGAGCAGTACTTC.

The CDR3 DNA is TGTGCCAGCAGCTTGGTCACCTACAATGAGCAGTTCTTC. This codes for CASSLVTYNEQFF. The chain links TRBV7-3 to TRBJ2-1; no clear D. The V end was cut by 3 bases, the J end by 2 bases, with 5 bases between. The CDR3 is 13 residues long. Germline-derived CDR1 and CDR2 are SGHTA and FQGTGA.

The sample holds many counts of this clonotype. This sequence joins TRBV7-9 and TRBJ2-7; 7 nucleotides line up with TRBD1. The CDR3 extends over 12 amino acids. V gave up 8 bases and J gave up 4 bases; unmatched junction bases: 5. The V gene's germline CDR1 is SEHNR and CDR2 FQNEAQ (reference sequence). The CDR3, as DNA: TGTGCCAGCGGCGAGGGGGCGTACGAGCAGTACTTC. The encoded protein is CASGEGAYEQYF.

This clonotype was recorded many times. This chain joins TRBV7-2 and TRBJ1-6; D is perhaps TRBD1 (5 bases). The length of the CDR3 is 17 residues. From germline, CDR1 is SGHTA and CDR2 FQGNSA. V shed 1 base and J shed 7 bases, with 17 bases lying between them. The CDR3 DNA follows: TGTGCCAGCAGCTTAGGGGGCGGCAGTTGGAGGAATTCACCCCTCCACTTT. Translation gives CASSLGGGSWRNSPLHF.

This clonotype was found many times. CDR3 nucleotides: TGTGCCAGCAGTTTTGGAACAGGCCGCTACACCTTC. Translated, it gives CASSFGTGRYTF. The rearrangement uses TRBV12-3 or TRBV12-4 and TRBJ1-2, with D maybe TRBD1 (5 bases). The V end lost 3 bases, the J end lost 9 bases, and 11 bases lay between the germline ends. The CDR3 is 12 residues long.

This clonotype was found many times. CDR3: CASISSGGVTGELFF. In DNA form, the CDR3 reads TGTGCCAGCATATCTAGCGGGGGAGTCACCGGGGAGCTGTTTTTT. This chain connects TRBV12-3 or TRBV12-4 to TRBJ2-2, with 10 positions matching TRBD2. The CDR3 is made up of 15 amino acids. Trimming at V came to 7 bases and at J to 4 bases, leaving 6 bases not matched to a gene.

Only a few counts were recorded for this clonotype. V gene TRBV5-1 combines with J gene TRBJ2-7, with TRBD2 matching over 8 bases. The junction had 4 bases not matched to a gene; V was cut back by 0 bases and J by 2 bases. Germline CDR1 SGHRS, CDR2 YFSETQ. The CDR3 totals 15 residues. This CDR3 reads CASSLVAGGAYEQYF. In nucleotides, the CDR3 is TGCGCCAGCAGCTTGGTGGCGGGGGGTGCCTACGAGCAGTACTTC.

This clonotype has ten or more counts. The genes are TRBV28 and TRBJ1-2; no firm D call. The CDR3 extends over 10 amino acids. Trimming left V 6 bases short and J 2 bases short, with 1 base between. Per the germline V gene, CDR1 is MDHEN and CDR2 is SYDVKM. This chain's CDR3 is CASSNYGYTF. CDR3 sequence (DNA): TGTGCCAGCAGCAACTATGGCTACACCTTC.